This T cell receptor (beta chain) was sequenced during a study of blood T cell repertoires in COVID-19. Study as a whole: Acute and convalescent COVID-19 specimens originated in the United States, Italy and Spain. PBMCs, B-cell-depleted T cells, or T cells were the source of the cDNA or gDNA that made up the material.

In the source study's methods: The assay estimated nucleated cells by amplifying reference gene primers. Libraries were prepared by immunoSEQ multiplex PCR; TCRdb keeps only in-frame clonotypes and omits some of them. V, J and clone size reflect that table, while D and trimming were determined from the DNA. This sample has 200,000 to 250,000 clones, with around 82% found just once. Per germline, CDR1 MNHEY and CDR2 SVGEGT. Trimming cost V 0 bases and J 8 bases, with 20 bases left between them. This CDR3 has 17 amino acids. The sequence was collected from a woman aged 60 to 75 with acute or convalescent COVID-19. V is TRBV6-2 or TRBV6-3 and J is TRBJ2-1; possible D gene TRBD1, 6 bases. The sequencing sample was made of peripheral blood. The CDR3 region is CASSYSLGASRRDEQFF. CDR3 DNA sequence: TGTGCCAGCAGTTACTCGCTGGGGGCTAGCAGGCGCGATGAGCAGTTCTTC.